This T cell receptor beta chain was retrieved from a study of cytomegalovirus exposure and HLA in healthy donors. With respect to this clone: Its antigen is not known.

Germline loops: CDR1 KGHSH, CDR2 LQKENI. The CDR3 covers 13 residues. J was trimmed by 5 bases and V by 6 bases; bases with no gene match: 5. Donors were drawn from the approximately 110-subject validation cohort, separate from the approximately 640-subject first cohort. General study results and limits: TCR sequences were mostly rare, though some public TCRs occurred in many donors. Clusters of TCRs from the first cohort tended to co-occur in the 100 to 150 validation repertoires (as a later analysis found).

TCRdb's table, derived via immunoSEQ multiplex PCR, lists solely in-frame clones and lacks some. The sample lists about 140,000 clones, 80% to 90% occurring once. This rearrangement joins TRBV18 to TRBJ1-1, with 8 bases identical to TRBD1. The TCR comes from a woman between 25 and 40 years old in good health and CMV-seronegative. The sample taken for sequencing was PBMCs. The CDR3 DNA sequence: TGTGCCAGCTCCCCGGACAGGGAGACTGAAGCTTTCTTT. Translating gives CASSPDRETEAFF.